Shown below are 18 T cell receptor beta chains from a single sample sequenced in a study of beta chain features in type 1 diabetes. Antigens of these TCRs are unknown. The study, taken as a whole, reports: Shortening that was moderate but significant affected the TCRB CDR3s of Type 1 diabetes patients in all four CD4+ subsets.

Sequencing targeted expressed TCRB transcripts, as all isolated RNA had been reverse transcribed. The data were produced by immunoSEQ multiplex PCR, yet TCRdb's version contains in-frame clones alone and is incomplete. The table includes about 130,000 clones, roughly 10% detected once. Sequencing was done on a sample of central memory CD4+ T cells from blood. These receptors were obtained from a young man with type 1 diabetes.

J is TRBJ2-7 and V is TRBV30; TRBD2 might be the D (5 bases). The germline V and J ends were trimmed by 5 bases and 6 bases, with 20 bases remaining between them. Germline CDR1 GTSNPN, CDR2 SVGIG (reference sequence). The CDR3 consists of 14 residues. CDR3: CAWEEADPAGEQYF. The CDR3 DNA is TGTGCCTGGGAGGAAGCGGACCCGGCCGGCGAGCAGTACTTC.

This clone showed up just a few times. Other DNA sequences in the sample encode the same CDR3. The J gene is TRBJ2-2, the V gene TRBV2, with 9 bases aligning to TRBD1. This CDR3 contains 13 residues. V lost 8 bases, J lost 3 bases, and 1 base stayed unmatched. CDR1 and CDR2 from the germline V gene are SNHLY and FYNNEI. This CDR3 is CASRQGDTGELFF. The CDR3 nucleotides are TGTGCCAGCCGACAGGGGGACACCGGGGAGCTGTTTTTT.

The chain combines TRBV9 with TRBJ2-2, with TRBD2 identical over 11 bases. V lost 2 bases to trimming and J lost 5 bases; unmatched junction nucleotides: 11. Germline V gene data show CDR1 as SGDLS and CDR2 as YYNGEE. This CDR3 contains 18 residues. Here the CDR3 reads CASSVRGSGGAATGELFF. The CDR3 bases are TGTGCCAGCAGCGTCAGAGGTAGCGGGGGGGCCGCAACCGGGGAGCTGTTTTTT.

This clone came up a few times. The rearrangement uses TRBV6-4 and TRBJ1-6; D perhaps matches TRBD1 (5 bases). With 8 bases removed from V and 7 bases from J, the gap between germline ends came to 18 bases. CDR3 length: 15 amino acids. CDR1 is MRHNA, CDR2 SNTAGT, per germline. CDR3 residues: CASRIGTGENSPLHF. CDR3 bases: TGTGCCAGCCGCATCGGGACGGGAGAGAATTCACCCCTCCACTTT.

This clone was found a few times. The J gene is TRBJ2-3, the V gene TRBV4-1; TRBD2 matches 16 bases. Unmatched junction bases numbered 5, after V lost 1 base and J lost 7 bases. Germline CDR1 and CDR2: MGHRA and YSYEKL. The CDR3 sequence is 17 residues long. The CDR3, as DNA: TGCGCCAGCAGCCAAGGGGGGACTAGCGGGGGGGCGAATACGCAGTATTTT. This codes for CASSQGGTSGGANTQYF.

In its sample, this clone was seen a few times. The chain uses TRBV2 and TRBJ2-1; 9 bases fit TRBD2. CDR3 length: 16 amino acids. The ends lost 1 base at V and 4 bases at J; junction bases unmatched: 5. CDR1 and CDR2 (germline): SNHLY, FYNNEI. The DNA of the CDR3 is TGTGCCAGCAGTGAAGGGCGGGGGGGCTCTTACAATGAGCAGTTCTTC. Amino acids: CASSEGRGGSYNEQFF.

V gene TRBV9 combines with J gene TRBJ2-1; 8 bases map to TRBD2. Trimming removed 3 bases from V and 5 bases from J; junction bases left unmatched: 4. The CDR3 length is 14 residues. Germline V CDR1 and CDR2: SGDLS, YYNGEE. The CDR3 DNA reads as TGTGCCAGCAGCGGAACTAGCGGAAACAATGAGCAGTTCTTC. It codes for CASSGTSGNNEQFF.

The genes are TRBV4-3 and TRBJ2-1; 9 positions agree with TRBD1. J gave up 5 bases and V 4 bases, and 9 bases lay outside the gene matches. The CDR3 contains 16 residues. From germline, CDR1 is LGHNA and CDR2 YSLEER. CDR3 DNA sequence: TGCGCCAGCAGCCGGCTGGGGACAGGGAAGAACAATGAGCAGTTCTTC. The encoded protein is CASSRLGTGKNNEQFF.

This clone has only a few counts. A read error may account for a junction end that differs from germline. The chain has TRBV28 and TRBJ2-7; D unresolved. The CDR3 has 13 residues. Germline V gives CDR1 MDHEN, CDR2 SYDVKM. CDR3 region: CASRTRGSHEQYF. Written as DNA, the CDR3 is TGTGCCAGCAGAACTCGCGGCTCCCACGAGCAGTACTTC.

The chain is built from TRBV30 and TRBJ1-3; the D is unclear. The CDR3 is made up of 12 amino acids. From germline, CDR1 is GTSNPN and CDR2 SVGIG (reference sequence). V was pared by 3 bases and J by 0 bases, with 3 bases between. For the CDR3, the DNA is TGTGCCTGGAGGAGCTCTGGAAACACCATATATTTT. This sequence encodes CAWRSSGNTIYF.

This clone was picked up a small number of times. CDR3 loop: CATQGVAGNGNQPQHF. DNA for the CDR3: TGTGCCACCCAAGGGGTTGCAGGGAATGGCAATCAGCCCCAGCATTTT. The rearrangement uses TRBV7-2 and TRBJ1-5; D is perhaps TRBD1 (5 bases). The CDR3 length is 16 residues. Germline values: CDR1 SGHTA, CDR2 FQGNSA. V lost 10 bases and J lost 2, with 21 bases in between.

A few counts support this clone. DNA of the CDR3: TGTGCCAGCAGCCCCGCGGAGGCGCGGACCCTCCACTTT. Its protein product is CASSPAEARTLHF. This chain joins TRBV9 and TRBJ1-6; D unresolved. The CDR3 length is 13 residues. V lost 4 bases and J 14 bases, leaving 16 bases between the germline ends. CDR1 is SGDLS and CDR2 is YYNGEE in the germline V gene.

This clone was found a few times. The chain is built from TRBV5-1 and TRBJ2-5, with 7 bases fitting TRBD1. Germline-derived CDR1 and CDR2 are SGHRS and YFSETQ. This CDR3 comprises 16 residues. Trimming took 3 bases from V and 4 from J; bases not matched to a gene: 12. As DNA, the CDR3 is TGCGCCAGCAGCTCTCGAACGACAGGGAGAGGAGAGACCCAGTACTTC. Translated: CASSSRTTGRGETQYF.

This clone occurred a few times. This sequence joins TRBV7-9 and TRBJ2-3, with a possible D match to TRBD1 (6 bases). There are 12 residues in the CDR3. Germline CDR1 reads SEHNR; CDR2 reads FQNEAQ (reference sequence). V was cut by 10 bases and J by 0 bases, with 8 bases left in between. CDR3 in amino acids: CAIQGSTDTQYF. DNA for the CDR3: TGTGCCATCCAGGGGAGCACAGATACGCAGTATTTT.

The sample holds a few counts of this clone. The V gene is TRBV4-1, the J gene TRBJ2-5; D gene unclear. CDR1 is MGHRA and CDR2 is YSYEKL in the germline V gene. The V end lost 2 bases, the J end lost 5 bases, and 9 bases lay between the germline ends. The CDR3 has 13 amino acids. In nucleotides, the CDR3 is TGCGCCAGCAGCCAATTATTTTCGGAGACCCAGTACTTC. It codes for CASSQLFSETQYF.

This clone was counted only a few times. V gene TRBV29-1 combines with J gene TRBJ2-3, with 11 bases matching TRBD2. CDR1 and CDR2 (germline): SQVTM, ANQGSEA. V was clipped by 3 bases and J by 6 bases; unmatched bases: 8. This CDR3 is 15 amino acids long. The CDR3 DNA reads as TGCAGCGTTGAGGCTACTAGCGGGGGCCGGGATACGCAGTATTTT. Translation: CSVEATSGGRDTQYF.

The chain couples TRBV12-5 to TRBJ2-1, with D possibly TRBD1 on 5 matching bases. V was trimmed by 8 bases and J by 16 bases, leaving 27 bases between them. This CDR3 spans 14 amino acids. Germline values: CDR1 LGHNT, CDR2 FRNRAP. Here the CDR3 reads CASTTGQHPLGYFF. The CDR3 bases are TGTGCTAGTACCACAGGCCAGCACCCGCTCGGGTACTTCTTC.

This sequence joins TRBV6-1 and TRBJ2-2; 7 bases match TRBD2. There are 15 residues in the CDR3. In germline, CDR1 is MNHNS, CDR2 SASEGT. V was pared by 10 bases and J by 0 bases, with 8 bases of the junction left unmatched. CDR3 amino acids: CATTWGGSNTGELFF. The CDR3 DNA sequence: TGTGCCACCACGTGGGGGGGATCGAACACCGGGGAGCTGTTTTTT.